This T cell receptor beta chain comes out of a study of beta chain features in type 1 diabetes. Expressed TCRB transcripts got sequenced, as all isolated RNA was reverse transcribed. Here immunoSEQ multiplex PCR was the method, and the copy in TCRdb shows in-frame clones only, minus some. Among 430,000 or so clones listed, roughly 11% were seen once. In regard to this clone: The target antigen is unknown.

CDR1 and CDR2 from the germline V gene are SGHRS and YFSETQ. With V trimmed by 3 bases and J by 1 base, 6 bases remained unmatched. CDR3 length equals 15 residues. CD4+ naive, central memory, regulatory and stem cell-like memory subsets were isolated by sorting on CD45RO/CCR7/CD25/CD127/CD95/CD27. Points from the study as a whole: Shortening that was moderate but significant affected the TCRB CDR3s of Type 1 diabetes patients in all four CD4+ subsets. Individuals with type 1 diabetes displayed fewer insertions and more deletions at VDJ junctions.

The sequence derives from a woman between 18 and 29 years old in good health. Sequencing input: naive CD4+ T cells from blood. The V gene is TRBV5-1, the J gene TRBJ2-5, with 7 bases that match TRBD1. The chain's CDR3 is CASSYTPGGQETQYF. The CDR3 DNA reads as TGCGCCAGCAGCTATACCCCAGGGGGCCAAGAGACCCAGTACTTC.